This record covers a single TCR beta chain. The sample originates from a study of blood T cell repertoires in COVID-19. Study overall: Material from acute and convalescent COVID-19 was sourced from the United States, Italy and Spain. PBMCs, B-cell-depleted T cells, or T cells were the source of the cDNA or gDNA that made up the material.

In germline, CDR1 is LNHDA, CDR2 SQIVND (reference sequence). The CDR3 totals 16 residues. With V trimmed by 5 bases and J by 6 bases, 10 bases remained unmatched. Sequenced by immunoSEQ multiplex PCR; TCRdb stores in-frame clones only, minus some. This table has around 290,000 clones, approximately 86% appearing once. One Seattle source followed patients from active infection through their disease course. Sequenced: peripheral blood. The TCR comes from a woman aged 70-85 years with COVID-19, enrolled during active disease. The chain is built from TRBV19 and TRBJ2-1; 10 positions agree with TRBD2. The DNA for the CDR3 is TGTGCCAGTAGTGTCCTAGCGGGGGCAGGGGGCAATGAGCAGTTCTTC. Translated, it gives CASSVLAGAGGNEQFF.